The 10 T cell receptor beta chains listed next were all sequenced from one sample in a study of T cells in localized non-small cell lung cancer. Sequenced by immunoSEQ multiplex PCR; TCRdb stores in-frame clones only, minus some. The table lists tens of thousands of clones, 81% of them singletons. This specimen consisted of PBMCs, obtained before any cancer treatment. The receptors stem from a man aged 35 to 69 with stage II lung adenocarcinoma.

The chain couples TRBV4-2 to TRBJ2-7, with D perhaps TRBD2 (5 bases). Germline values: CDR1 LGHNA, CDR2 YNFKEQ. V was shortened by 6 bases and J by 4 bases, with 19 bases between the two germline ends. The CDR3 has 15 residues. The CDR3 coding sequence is TGTGCCAGCAGTGGGTTGGGAGATAAAGTGTACGAGCAGTACTTC. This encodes CASSGLGDKVYEQYF.

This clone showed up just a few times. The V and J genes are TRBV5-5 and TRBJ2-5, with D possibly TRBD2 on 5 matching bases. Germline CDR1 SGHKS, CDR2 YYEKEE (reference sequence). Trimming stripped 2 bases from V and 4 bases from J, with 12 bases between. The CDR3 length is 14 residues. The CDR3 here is CASSFGSVAETQYF. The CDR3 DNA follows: TGTGCCAGCAGCTTTGGGAGCGTAGCAGAGACCCAGTACTTC. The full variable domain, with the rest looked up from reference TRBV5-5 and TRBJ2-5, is DAGVTQSPTHLIKTRGQQVTLRCSPISGHKSVSWYQQVLGQGPQFIFQYYEKEERGRGNFPDRFSARQFPNYSSELNVNALLLGDSALYLCASSFGSVAETQYFGPGTRLLVL.

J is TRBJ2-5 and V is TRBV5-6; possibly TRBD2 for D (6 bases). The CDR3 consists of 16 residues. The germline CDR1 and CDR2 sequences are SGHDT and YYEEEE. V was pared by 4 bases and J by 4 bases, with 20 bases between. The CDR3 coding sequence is TGTGCCAGCAGCCCGCTAAGGGGAGGATTACGAGAGACCCAGTACTTC. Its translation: CASSPLRGGLRETQYF. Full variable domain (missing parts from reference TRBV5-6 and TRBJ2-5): DAGVTQSPTHLIKTRGQQVTLRCSPKSGHDTVSWYQQALGQGPQFIFQYYEEEERQRGNFPDRFSGHQFPNYSSELNVNALLLGDSALYLCASSPLRGGLRETQYFGPGTRLLVL.

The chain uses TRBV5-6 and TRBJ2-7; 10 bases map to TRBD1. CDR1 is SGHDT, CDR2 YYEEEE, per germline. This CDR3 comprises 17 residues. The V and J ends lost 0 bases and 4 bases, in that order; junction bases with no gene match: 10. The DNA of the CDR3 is TGTGCCAGCAGCTTGGAGCCAGACAGGGGGCGGTATTACGAGCAGTACTTC. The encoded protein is CASSLEPDRGRYYEQYF.

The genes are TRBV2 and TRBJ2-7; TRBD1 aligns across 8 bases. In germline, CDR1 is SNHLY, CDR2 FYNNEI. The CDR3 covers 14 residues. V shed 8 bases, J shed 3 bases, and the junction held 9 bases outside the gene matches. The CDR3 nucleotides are TGTGCCAGCTTTGGACAGGGTACACTCTACGAGCAGTACTTC. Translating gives CASFGQGTLYEQYF.

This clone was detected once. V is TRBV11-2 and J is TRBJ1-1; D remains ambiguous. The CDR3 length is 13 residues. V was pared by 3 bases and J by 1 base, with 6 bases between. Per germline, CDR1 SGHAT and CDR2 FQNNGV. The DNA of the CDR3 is TGTGCCAGCAGCTTGAAGGGGAACACTGAAGCTTTCTTT. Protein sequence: CASSLKGNTEAFF.

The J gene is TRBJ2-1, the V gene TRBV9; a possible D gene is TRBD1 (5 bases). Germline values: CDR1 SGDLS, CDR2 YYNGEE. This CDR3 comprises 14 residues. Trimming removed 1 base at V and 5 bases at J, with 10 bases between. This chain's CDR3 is CASSVRQGHNEQFF. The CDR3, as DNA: TGTGCCAGCAGCGTACGGCAGGGTCACAATGAGCAGTTCTTC.

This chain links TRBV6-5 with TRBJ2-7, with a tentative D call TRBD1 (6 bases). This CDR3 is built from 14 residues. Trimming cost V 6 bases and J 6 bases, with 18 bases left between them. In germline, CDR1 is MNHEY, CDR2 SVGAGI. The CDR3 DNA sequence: TGTGCCAGCAGCCTTAACAGGGTTAGGTCCGAGCAGTACTTC. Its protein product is CASSLNRVRSEQYF.

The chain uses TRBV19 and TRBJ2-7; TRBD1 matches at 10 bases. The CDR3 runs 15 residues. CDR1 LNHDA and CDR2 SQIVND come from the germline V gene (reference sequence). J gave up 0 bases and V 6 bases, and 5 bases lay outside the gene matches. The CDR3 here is CASSPGQGVSYEQYF. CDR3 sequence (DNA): TGTGCCAGTAGCCCAGGACAGGGGGTCTCCTACGAGCAGTACTTC.

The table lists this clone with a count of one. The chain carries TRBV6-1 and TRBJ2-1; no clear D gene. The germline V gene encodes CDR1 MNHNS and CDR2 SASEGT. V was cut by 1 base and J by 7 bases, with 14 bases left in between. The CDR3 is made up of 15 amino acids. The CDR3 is CASSEGLTGRNEQFF. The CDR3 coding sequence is TGTGCCAGCAGTGAAGGCCTCACTGGCAGGAATGAGCAGTTCTTC.